These 13 T cell receptor beta chains share one sample of origin, sequenced in a study of blood T cells in healthy people across ages. PCR was performed a second time for about 7 to 12 cycles using a sample-barcoded 5' primer and a J-beta primer mix. In TCRdb, the 5' RACE reads were re-called with MiXCR into one record per CDR3 protein. The profile covers roughly 730,000 distinct CDR3 sequences, with 45% to 70% appearing a single time and roughly 24% taken by the ten largest. Sequencing was carried out using blood. The source is a man aged 40-50 years in good health.

V and J are TRBV7-3 and TRBJ2-4, with D maybe TRBD2 (5 bases). The DNA end lines up better with TRBJ2-5; the J call may be wrong. This CDR3 contains 13 residues. Germline CDR1 SGHTA, CDR2 FQGTGA. CDR3 DNA: TGTGCCAGCAGCCGAGGGCGGTTGGAGACCCAGTACTTC. Protein product: CASSRGRLETQYF.

In this sample, this clonotype turned up once. The rearrangement links TRBV7-6 to TRBJ2-1, with D perhaps being TRBD1 or TRBD2 (5 bases each). The length of the CDR3 is 16 residues. Deletions cut 1 base from V and 6 bases from J, with 16 bases between. The V gene's germline CDR1 is SGHVS and CDR2 FNYEAQ. The CDR3 DNA reads as TGTGCCAGCAGCTTAGGGCCACCGGGGCAAAGCAATGAGCAGTTCTTC. Protein product: CASSLGPPGQSNEQFF.

This clonotype appeared once. The V gene is TRBV19, the J gene TRBJ2-7, with D hard to call. TRBJ2-5 matches the DNA end more closely, so the J call is doubtful. This CDR3 has 15 residues. In germline, CDR1 is LNHDA, CDR2 SQIVND (reference sequence). The CDR3 is CATTESGNPFQTQYF. The CDR3 DNA reads TGTGCCACCACCGAATCCGGAAACCCTTTCCAGACCCAGTACTTC.

The genes are TRBV28 and TRBJ1-5; D ambiguous. The CDR3 sequence is 13 residues long. CDR1 is MDHEN, CDR2 SYDVKM, per germline. V was cut by 7 bases and J by 3 bases, with 10 bases left in between. The chain's CDR3 is CASTDGVNQPQHF. The CDR3 DNA follows: TGTGCCAGCACCGACGGCGTCAATCAGCCCCAGCATTTT.

This sequence joins TRBV5-6 and TRBJ2-3; D gene unclear. The CDR3 runs to 13 residues. Between the trimmed V and J ends, which lost 3 bases and 2 bases, there was a span of 7 bases. Germline CDR1 and CDR2: SGHDT and YYEEEE. The CDR3 coding sequence is TGTGCCAGCAGCTCGGACGTCACAGATACGCAGTATTTT. Its protein product is CASSSDVTDTQYF.

This clonotype was observed a few times. The chain uses TRBV10-3 and TRBJ2-7, with D tentatively TRBD1 or TRBD2 (5 bases each). This CDR3 has 17 residues. Germline CDR1 ENHRY, CDR2 SYGVKD. V lost 2 bases, J lost 2 bases, and 19 bases lay in between. CDR3 nucleotides: TGTGCCATCAGTGAGGGGGTTTTGTCGGGGCACCCCTACGAGCAGTACTTC. The encoded protein is CAISEGVLSGHPYEQYF.

The V call is TRBV4-3, the J call TRBJ2-1, with D perhaps matching TRBD1 (6 bases). Germline CDR1 is LGHNA and CDR2 is YSLEER. V dropped 0 bases and J dropped 8 bases, with 17 bases sitting between them. This CDR3 has 16 residues. The DNA of the CDR3 is TGCGCCAGCAGCCAAGATCTTCGACAGGTTAGACATGAGCAGTTCTTC. This codes for CASSQDLRQVRHEQFF.

The DNA for the CDR3 is TGTGCCAGCAGCCAAGAGTCTAGGAGGTACCTGGAGACCCAGTACTTC. It yields the protein CASSQESRRYLETQYF. This chain uses TRBV3-1 with TRBJ2-5; TRBD2 might be the D (5 bases). V shed 0 bases and J shed 5 bases, with 16 bases lying between them. The germline CDR1 and CDR2 sequences are LGHDT and YNNKEL (reference sequence). The CDR3 consists of 16 residues.

As DNA, the CDR3 is TGTGCCAGCAGTGATAGGGACGGATACGAGCAGTACTTC. Amino acid sequence: CASSDRDGYEQYF. The chain is built from TRBV6-2 or TRBV6-3 and TRBJ2-7; D is tentatively TRBD1 or TRBD2 (5 bases each). Trimming took 5 bases from V and 4 from J, leaving 12 bases between them. The germline gives CDR1 MNHEY, CDR2 SVGEGT. The CDR3 is 13 residues long.

CDR3 sequence (DNA): TGCAGTGCTAACCCTCTATCGGAACTCGCAGATACGCAGTATTTT. The encoded protein is CSANPLSELADTQYF. The rearrangement uses TRBV20-1 and TRBJ2-3; D is uncertain. CDR1 and CDR2 from the germline V gene are DFQATT and SNEGSKA (reference sequence). The CDR3 contains 15 residues. Trimming took off 4 bases at V and 4 bases at J, with 18 bases between the two ends.

The rearrangement uses TRBV6-6 and TRBJ2-1, with TRBD2 as a possible D gene (5 bases). The length of the CDR3 is 13 residues. Germline loops: CDR1 MNHNY, CDR2 SVGAGI (reference sequence). Trimming cost V 1 base and J 10 bases, with 11 bases left between them. CDR3 loop: CASSYYGLSEQFF. The CDR3 DNA follows: TGTGCCAGCAGTTACTATGGACTTTCCGAGCAGTTCTTC.

Only a few counts were recorded for this clonotype. The chain uses TRBV12-3 or TRBV12-4 and TRBJ2-4; D uncertain. The CDR3 is made up of 16 amino acids. Trimming stripped 5 bases from V and 1 base from J, with 15 bases between. The CDR3 region is CASSLEGRGAKNIQYF. CDR3 DNA sequence: TGTGCCAGCAGTCTTGAAGGGCGTGGTGCCAAAAACATTCAGTACTTC.

This clonotype was seen only once. V and J are TRBV7-3 and TRBJ2-3; D unresolved. The length of the CDR3 is 15 residues. V was pared by 0 bases and J by 3 bases, with 10 bases between. Germline CDR1 SGHTA, CDR2 FQGTGA. The CDR3 nucleotides are TGTGCCAGCAGCTTAACGAGACCGCCGACAGATACGCAGTATTTT. Protein: CASSLTRPPTDTQYF.